This T cell receptor (beta chain) was profiled in a study of CD8+ T cells in alopecia areata (dated by TCRdb to the late 2010s). For the wider study: Treated patients were enrolled in an open-label pilot trial of oral tofacitinib, 5 to 10 mg twice daily, for moderate-to-severe alopecia areata. Tofacitinib was administered for 6 to 18 months, and 6 months of follow-up off drug were then conducted to assess delayed response and recurrence. For the treated patients, the SALT score, which quantifies what percentage of scalp surface area is affected, served as the measure of disease severity. In both human patients and the C3H/HeJ mouse model, the study applied high-throughput TCRbeta sequencing to look at T cell clonal expansion in alopecia areata. Human TCRbeta sequencing covered scalp tissue and sorted CD4+ and CD8+ peripheral blood T cells from patchy and totalis/universalis alopecia areata patients and healthy controls. Biopsies were taken from tofacitinib-treated patients at baseline and at 4 and 24 weeks of treatment, and a later scalp biopsy was taken in several of the tofacitinib-treated patients. Scalp clonality was compared across normal scalp (n=4), patchy alopecia areata scalp (n=8), and alopecia totalis/universalis scalp (n=8). The RNA source kit depended on sample type: the PAXgene miRNA kit for fixed scalp, the miRNeasy kit for PBMCs, and the RNeasy kit for mouse skin. Amplification of TCRbeta CDR3 regions was done by immunoSEQ multiplex PCR using 35 Vbeta forward primers and 13 Jbeta reverse primers.

Library creation used the immunoSEQ multiplex PCR assay. RNA was extracted from all samples and reverse transcribed into cDNA as template for TCR sequencing. First-strand cDNA was synthesized using SuperScript III with a 2:1 mix of oligo-dT and random hexamers. Amplification bias was assessed with a synthetic immune receptor repertoire, and residual bias was removed computationally. As for how the authors treated the data: Raw reads were preprocessed to remove errors, and CDR3 was defined by IMGT conventions from the conserved cysteine to phenylalanine. To get clonality, Shannon entropy was normalized by log2 of the number of productive unique TCRs and the result was subtracted from 1. CD4 or CD8 identity of scalp clones was inferred by cross-referencing scalp TCRbeta sequences with sorted blood CD4 and CD8 repertoires. Not all clones reach the TCRdb copy of this immuneACCESS table, which keeps in-frame sequences only. Checked studies attribute under half of the gap to unresolved V genes and leave the rest unexplained. For V, J and clone size, that table is used; D and trimming come from the DNA. The sample has about 200,000 clones on record, around 64% of them singletons. The top ten clonotypes cover about 1.3% of the sample.

Explained via the paper, the treatment or condition label denotes: oral pan-JAK inhibitor, 5-10 mg twice daily. Lesional scalp punch biopsies and peripheral blood were obtained from alopecia areata patients. PBMCs were isolated by density centrifugation and stained for CD3, CD4 and CD8, and CD4+ and CD8+ T cells were sorted on a FACSAria. Points on this clone: Its binding antigen is unknown. No per-base quality is available; no much larger clone lies one base away.

V and J are trimmed by 6 bases and 1 base, and the gene matches miss 5 bases of the junction. Based on the germline V gene, the CDR1 and CDR2 sequences are SQVTM and ANQGSEA. Measured from the cysteine to the phenylalanine, the CDR3 is 13 residues long. Left in the record is the CDR3 DNA by itself, 39 bases read in frame from the first base. Summary of the overall study and its limitations: Many expanded lesional clones were found to persist in scalp and blood during tofacitinib treatment, and relapse after treatment cessation may be partly explained by this persistence. The treated cohort was small, with a single nonresponder, so links between baseline CD8+ expansion and response need larger studies. Compared with mice, TCR sequences shared between patients were less clear, possibly partly because of HLA diversity across the patient population. Tofacitinib significantly decreased scalp clonality and the number of expanded CD8+ clones among the top 100 scalp clones. Compared with normal scalp, lesional scalp had higher clonality and more expanded CD8+ clones, particularly in alopecia totalis/universalis, a pattern that suggests antigenic drive. Resident alphabeta T cells in normal human skin are also sequenced, complicating scalp TCR repertoire analysis, unlike mouse skin dominated by gammadelta T cells.

The receptor was isolated from a human donor with alopecia areata. Recombination linked TRBV29-1 to TRBJ1-1, and 7 junctional nucleotides match TRBD1. Sequenced material: CD4+ T cells sorted from blood, taken around week 49, from a patient treated with tofacitinib. Read as DNA, the sequence is TGCAGCGTGGGGGACAGTCAGAACACTGAAGCTTTCTTT. It translates to CSVGDSQNTEAFF.